The 21 T cell receptor beta chains listed next were all sequenced from one sample in a study of blood T cell repertoires in COVID-19. TCRdb's copy holds only in-frame clones and misses some; the assay was immunoSEQ multiplex PCR. The sample includes 50,000 to 55,000 clones, just over 85% of them seen just once. Sequenced material: peripheral blood. These receptors were obtained from a man older than 75 with acute or convalescent COVID-19.

The chain recombines TRBV5-6 with TRBJ2-7; 8 nucleotides agree with TRBD1. The CDR3 loop spans 13 amino acids. The V gene end was trimmed by 4 bases and the J gene end by 5 bases; junction bases not matched to a gene: 5. Germline lookup yields CDR1 SGHDT and CDR2 YYEEEE. CDR3 nucleotide sequence: TGTGCCAGCAGCCATTGGACAGGGAACGAGCAGTACTTC. This gives the protein CASSHWTGNEQYF.

This clone was found once. CDR3 in amino acids: CASKLGTLSSYEQYF. In nucleotides, the CDR3 is TGTGCCAGCAAACTCGGGACACTCAGCAGCTACGAGCAGTACTTC. The chain carries TRBV5-6 and TRBJ2-7; tentatively, D is TRBD1 (6 bases). The CDR3 sequence is 15 residues long. Germline-derived CDR1 and CDR2 are SGHDT and YYEEEE. V shed 6 bases and J shed 3 bases, with 19 bases lying between them.

This clone showed up just once. The chain employs TRBV6-5 and TRBJ1-2; TRBD1 aligns across 8 bases. V trimming: 5 bases; J trimming: 4 bases; junction bases outside the gene matches: 0. The V gene's germline CDR1 is MNHEY and CDR2 SVGAGI. The CDR3 sequence is 12 residues long. The CDR3 DNA reads as TGTGCCAGCAGTACAGGGGGCTATGGCTACACCTTC. This codes for CASSTGGYGYTF.

The chain employs TRBV7-2 and TRBJ1-4; a possible D gene is TRBD1 (6 bases). Trimming took 0 bases from V and 3 from J, leaving 11 bases between them. The CDR3 has 16 residues. The germline gives CDR1 SGHTA, CDR2 FQGNSA. CDR3 coding DNA: TGTGCCAGCAGCTTAGCGGGGGGGGCGGCTAATGAAAAACTGTTTTTT. This translates into CASSLAGGAANEKLFF.

CDR3 bases: TGTGCCAGCTCACCACGGACAACGAACACTGAAGCTTTCTTT. Amino acids: CASSPRTTNTEAFF. The chain employs TRBV18 and TRBJ1-1, with D perhaps TRBD1 (5 bases). Per germline, CDR1 KGHSH and CDR2 LQKENI. The CDR3 covers 14 residues. The germline V and J ends were trimmed by 1 base and 1 base, with 7 bases remaining between them.

The chain has TRBV10-3 and TRBJ1-2; a weak D match, TRBD1 (6 bases). V lost 11 bases to trimming and J lost 2 bases, with 15 bases between them. Germline loops: CDR1 ENHRY, CDR2 SYGVKD. The CDR3 length is 13 residues. In DNA, the CDR3 is TGTGCCTATGCCGCGGACAGAAACTATGGCTACACCTTC. Protein: CAYAADRNYGYTF.

The count of this clone is one. V is TRBV7-2 and J is TRBJ2-1; 9 bases agree with TRBD2. CDR1 and CDR2 (germline): SGHTA, FQGNSA. The CDR3 has 15 residues. J lost 4 bases, V lost 3 bases, and 4 bases had no gene match. CDR3 nucleotides: TGTGCCAGCAGCTTTAGCGGGGGCCTGTACAATGAGCAGTTCTTC. Amino acid sequence: CASSFSGGLYNEQFF.

The sample holds one count of this clone. The chain has TRBV7-8 and TRBJ2-3, with unresolved D. The CDR3 is made up of 15 amino acids. Germline V gene data show CDR1 as SGHVS and CDR2 as FQNEAQ. V gave up 7 bases and J gave up 2 bases, with 16 bases separating them. The CDR3 reads CASTNRLTNTDTQYF. The CDR3 nucleotides read TGTGCCAGCACCAACCGCTTGACAAACACAGATACGCAGTATTTT.

The chain uses TRBV2 and TRBJ1-5, with D uncertain. Germline V gene data show CDR1 as SNHLY and CDR2 as FYNNEI. Between the trimmed V and J ends, which lost 6 bases and 4 bases, there was a span of 10 bases. The CDR3 runs to 13 residues. Here the CDR3 reads CASRPGSNQPQHF. As DNA, the CDR3 is TGTGCCAGCAGGCCGGGGAGTAATCAGCCCCAGCATTTT.

J is TRBJ1-5 and V is TRBV19, with D possibly matching TRBD1 (5 bases). Deletions cut 7 bases from V and 0 bases from J, with 13 bases between. Per germline, CDR1 LNHDA and CDR2 SQIVND (reference sequence). This CDR3 is built from 15 residues. Here the CDR3 DNA reads TGTGCCAGTAACAAGGGGCTCTATAGCAATCAGCCCCAGCATTTT. Its translation is CASNKGLYSNQPQHF.

The chain carries TRBV7-2 and TRBJ2-7, with 7 bases aligning to TRBD1. The CDR3 consists of 15 residues. V shed 6 bases and J 0 bases; nucleotides not matched to a gene: 8. Germline lookup yields CDR1 SGHTA and CDR2 FQGNSA. CDR3: CASSTLGQSSYEQYF. Here the CDR3 DNA reads TGTGCCAGCAGTACGTTGGGACAGAGCTCCTACGAGCAGTACTTC.

The chain links TRBV18 to TRBJ2-7; the match to TRBD1 covers 9 bases. This CDR3 is 15 amino acids long. With 2 bases clipped from V and 4 bases from J, the junction kept 6 bases outside the gene matches. Germline V CDR1 and CDR2: KGHSH, LQKENI. The CDR3 nucleotides are TGTGCCAGCTCACCAAAAGGGACAGGGCGGTACGAGCAGTACTTC. The encoded protein is CASSPKGTGRYEQYF.

In its sample, this clone was seen once. The V gene is TRBV7-9, the J gene TRBJ2-2; 8 positions agree with TRBD1. The CDR3 spans 19 residues. V was pared by 3 bases and J by 4 bases, with 16 bases of the junction left unmatched. Germline V CDR1 and CDR2: SEHNR, FQNEAQ (reference sequence). This chain's CDR3 is CASSFRGRGPTGSTGELFF. CDR3 DNA: TGTGCCAGCAGCTTCAGGGGCAGGGGGCCAACTGGGAGCACCGGGGAGCTGTTTTTT.

This clone was seen just once. The chain combines TRBV12-3 or TRBV12-4 with TRBJ1-5; D is unclear. V lost 5 bases and J 1 base, leaving 3 bases between the germline ends. The length of the CDR3 is 12 residues. The DNA for the CDR3 is TGTGCCAGCAGTCAGAGCAATCAGCCCCAGCATTTT. Its protein product is CASSQSNQPQHF.

The chain employs TRBV29-1 and TRBJ1-2; TRBD1 aligns across 8 bases. V lost 5 bases to trimming and J lost 8 bases; unmatched junction nucleotides: 4. The CDR3 extends over 11 amino acids. The germline gives CDR1 SQVTM, CDR2 ANQGSEA. CDR3 coding DNA: TGCAGCGTTCAGGGGGCGAGGGGCTACACCTTC. Translation gives CSVQGARGYTF.

V is TRBV5-5 and J is TRBJ2-1; the D is unclear. The CDR3 extends over 16 amino acids. Per germline, CDR1 SGHKS and CDR2 YYEKEE (reference sequence). V lost 0 bases and J 4 bases, leaving 14 bases between the germline ends. The CDR3 coding sequence is TGTGCCAGCAGCTTGGGTGCCCAAACTCCTTACAATGAGCAGTTCTTC. This encodes CASSLGAQTPYNEQFF.

This chain joins TRBV19 and TRBJ1-5, with 7 bases lining up with TRBD1. The CDR3 contains 17 residues. The germline V gene has CDR1 LNHDA and CDR2 SQIVND (reference sequence). J gave up 2 bases and V 4 bases, and 11 bases lay outside the gene matches. The CDR3 region has the DNA TGTGCCAGTAGTAAGCGACAGGGCGGGTTGGGCAATCAGCCCCAGCATTTT. It codes for CASSKRQGGLGNQPQHF. Variable domain in full (rest from reference TRBV19 and TRBJ1-5): DGGITQSPKYLFRKEGQNVTLSCEQNLNHDAMYWYRQDPGQGLRLIYYSQIVNDFQKGDIAEGYSVSREKKESFPLTVTSAQKNPTAFYLCASSKRQGGLGNQPQHFGDGTRLSIL.

This rearrangement joins TRBV19 to TRBJ1-5; a possible D gene is TRBD1 (6 bases). The V end was cut by 7 bases, the J end by 6 bases, with 16 bases between. The CDR3 is made up of 14 amino acids. Looked up from germline, CDR1 is LNHDA and CDR2 is SQIVND (reference sequence). This CDR3 reads CASTLRGGSQPQHF. CDR3 DNA sequence: TGTGCCAGTACCTTGAGAGGGGGAAGTCAGCCCCAGCATTTT.

This sequence joins TRBV6-5 and TRBJ1-6, with 9 nucleotides matching TRBD1. Germline trimming cut 5 bases from V and 8 bases from J; bases unmatched to any gene: 7. Germline CDR1 MNHEY, CDR2 SVGAGI. CDR3 length equals 15 residues. CDR3 nucleotide sequence: TGTGCCAGCAGTCGTTTACAGGGGGCCGATTCACCCCTCCACTTT. Translating it yields CASSRLQGADSPLHF.

The J gene is TRBJ1-1, the V gene TRBV3-1 (or the pseudogene TRBV3-2); D gene uncertain. V was pared by 7 bases and J by 5 bases, with 17 bases between. The CDR3 extends over 14 amino acids. Germline assignment: CDR1 LGHDT and CDR2 YNNKEL (reference sequence). CDR3 sequence: CASTDHGSGTEAFF. In DNA form, the CDR3 reads TGTGCCAGCACCGACCACGGTTCGGGGACTGAAGCTTTCTTT.

The chain joins TRBV3-1 (or the pseudogene TRBV3-2) to TRBJ2-5, with 11 bases identical to TRBD2. Trimming removed 4 bases from V and 4 bases from J; junction bases left unmatched: 2. CDR1 is LGHDT, CDR2 YNNKEL, per germline (reference sequence). The CDR3 totals 14 residues. CDR3 residues: CASSLSGGGETQYF. CDR3 coding DNA: TGTGCCAGCAGCCTTAGCGGGGGGGGAGAGACCCAGTACTTC.